This T cell receptor beta chain originates from a study of cytomegalovirus exposure and HLA in healthy donors. General study results and limits: According to a subsequent analysis, TCR clusters identified in the first cohort showed a tendency to co-occur across the approximately 120 validation repertoires. Many donors carried some public TCRs, although rarity characterized most TCR sequences. In vitro work confirmed that a few CMV-associated chains recognize CMV antigens. Reports described diagnosis of cytomegalovirus status by the classifier as highly specific and sensitive.

The germline V gene has CDR1 GTSNPN and CDR2 SVGIG (reference sequence). J was trimmed by 0 bases and V by 3 bases; bases with no gene match: 4. This CDR3 spans 14 amino acids. Using immunoSEQ multiplex PCR, the repertoire was profiled, and TCRdb retains in-frame clones only, with some absent. The sample shows 120,000 to 150,000 clones, 85% to 90% of them seen only once. With respect to this clone: Its antigen is unidentified. Additional DNA sequences in this sample encode the identical CDR3.

This sequence was found in a woman under 30 in good health and CMV-seropositive. The V and J genes are TRBV30 and TRBJ1-2, with 7 bases identical to TRBD1. The sample comprised PBMCs. CDR3 coding DNA: TGTGCCTGGAGAACAGGGGCCACTAACTATGGCTACACCTTC. It specifies CAWRTGATNYGYTF.